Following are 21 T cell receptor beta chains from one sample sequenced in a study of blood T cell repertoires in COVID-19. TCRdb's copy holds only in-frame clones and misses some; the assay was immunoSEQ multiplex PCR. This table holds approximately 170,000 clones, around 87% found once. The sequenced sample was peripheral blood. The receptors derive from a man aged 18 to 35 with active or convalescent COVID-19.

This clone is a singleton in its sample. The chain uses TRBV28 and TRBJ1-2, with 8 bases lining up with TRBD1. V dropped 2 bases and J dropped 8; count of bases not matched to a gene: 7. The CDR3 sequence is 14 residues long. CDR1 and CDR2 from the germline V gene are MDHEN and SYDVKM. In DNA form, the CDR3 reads TGTGCCAGCAGTTTAGGGGGACAGGCACGGGGCTACACCTTC. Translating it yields CASSLGGQARGYTF.

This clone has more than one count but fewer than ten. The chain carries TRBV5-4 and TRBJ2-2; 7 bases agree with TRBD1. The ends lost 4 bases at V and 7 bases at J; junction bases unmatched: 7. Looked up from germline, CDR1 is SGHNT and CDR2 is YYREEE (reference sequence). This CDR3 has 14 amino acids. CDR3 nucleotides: TGTGCCAGCAGCGCCAACCAGGGGGACGGGGAGCTGTTTTTT. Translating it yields CASSANQGDGELFF.

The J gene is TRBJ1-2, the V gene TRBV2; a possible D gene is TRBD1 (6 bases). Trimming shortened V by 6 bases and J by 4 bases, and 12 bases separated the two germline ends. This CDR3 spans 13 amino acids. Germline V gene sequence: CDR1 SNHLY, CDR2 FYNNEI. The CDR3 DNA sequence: TGTGCCAGCAGGGGGGTAGGGGGCTATGGCTACACCTTC. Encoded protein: CASRGVGGYGYTF.

CDR3 sequence reads: CASSTRTGFGTEAFF. CDR3 DNA: TGTGCCAGCAGCACCAGAACAGGGTTCGGCACTGAAGCTTTCTTT. V gene TRBV7-9 combines with J gene TRBJ1-1; tentatively, D is TRBD1 (6 bases). Germline V gives CDR1 SEHNR, CDR2 FQNEAQ (reference sequence). The CDR3 length is 15 residues. The ends were cut back, 5 bases at V and 4 bases at J, with 17 bases in the middle.

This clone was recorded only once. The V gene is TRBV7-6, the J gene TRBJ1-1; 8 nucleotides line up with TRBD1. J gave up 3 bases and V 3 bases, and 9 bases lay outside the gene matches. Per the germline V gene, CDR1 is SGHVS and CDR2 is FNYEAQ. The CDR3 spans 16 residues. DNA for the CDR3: TGTGCCAGCAGCTTTCCGAAGACAGGGGAGTACACTGAAGCTTTCTTT. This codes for CASSFPKTGEYTEAFF.

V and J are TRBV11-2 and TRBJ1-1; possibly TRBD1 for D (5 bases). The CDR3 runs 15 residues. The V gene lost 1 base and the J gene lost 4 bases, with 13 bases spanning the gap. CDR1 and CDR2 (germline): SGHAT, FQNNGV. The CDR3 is CASSLVGGRPTEAFF. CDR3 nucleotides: TGTGCCAGCAGCTTAGTTGGGGGGAGGCCCACTGAAGCTTTCTTT. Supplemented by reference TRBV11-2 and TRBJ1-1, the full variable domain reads EAGVAQSPRYKIIEKRQSVAFWCNPISGHATLYWYQQILGQGPKLLIQFQNNGVVDDSQLPKDRFSAERLKGVDSTLKIQPAKLEDSAVYLCASSLVGGRPTEAFFGQGTRLTVV.

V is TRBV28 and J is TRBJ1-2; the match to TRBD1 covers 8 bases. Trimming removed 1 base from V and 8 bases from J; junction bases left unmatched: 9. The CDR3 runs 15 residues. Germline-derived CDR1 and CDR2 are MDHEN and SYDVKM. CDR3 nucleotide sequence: TGTGCCAGCAGTTTATTATCGCAGGGGGCTAGGGGCTACACCTTC. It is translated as CASSLLSQGARGYTF.

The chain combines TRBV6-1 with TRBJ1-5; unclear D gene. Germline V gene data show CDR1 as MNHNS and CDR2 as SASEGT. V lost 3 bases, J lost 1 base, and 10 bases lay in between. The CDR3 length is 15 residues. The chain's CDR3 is CASSELGLSNQPQHF. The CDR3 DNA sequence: TGTGCCAGCAGTGAGCTAGGATTAAGCAATCAGCCCCAGCATTTT.

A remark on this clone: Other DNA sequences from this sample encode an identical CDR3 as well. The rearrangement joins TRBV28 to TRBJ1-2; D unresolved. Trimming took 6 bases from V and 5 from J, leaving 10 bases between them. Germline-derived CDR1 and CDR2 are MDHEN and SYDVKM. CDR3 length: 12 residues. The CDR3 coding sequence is TGTGCCAGCAGCTTAGGAGGGTATGGCTACACCTTC. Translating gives CASSLGGYGYTF.

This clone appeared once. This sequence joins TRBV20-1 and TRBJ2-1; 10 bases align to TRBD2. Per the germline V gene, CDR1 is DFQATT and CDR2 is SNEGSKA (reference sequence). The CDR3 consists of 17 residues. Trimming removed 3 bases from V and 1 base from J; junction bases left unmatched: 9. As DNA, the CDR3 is TGCAGTGCTAGTGACCCTAGCGGGGGCCATTCCTACAATGAGCAGTTCTTC. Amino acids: CSASDPSGGHSYNEQFF.

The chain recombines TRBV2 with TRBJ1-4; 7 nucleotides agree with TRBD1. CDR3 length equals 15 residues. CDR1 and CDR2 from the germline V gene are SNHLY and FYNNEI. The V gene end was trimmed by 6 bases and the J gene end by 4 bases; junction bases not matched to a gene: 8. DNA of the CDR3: TGTGCCAGCAGGGCCGGGACAGCGATTAATGAAAAACTGTTTTTT. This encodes CASRAGTAINEKLFF.

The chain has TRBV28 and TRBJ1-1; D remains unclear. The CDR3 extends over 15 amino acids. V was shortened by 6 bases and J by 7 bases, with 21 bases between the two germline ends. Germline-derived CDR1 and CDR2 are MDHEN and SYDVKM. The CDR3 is CASSNPTSSGSEAFF. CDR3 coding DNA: TGTGCCAGCAGCAACCCTACCAGCTCCGGGAGTGAAGCTTTCTTT.

The CDR3 here is CASSLIQNNEQFF. The CDR3 region has the DNA TGTGCCAGCAGCTTGATACAGAACAATGAGCAGTTCTTC. The rearrangement joins TRBV5-4 to TRBJ2-1; D is undetermined. V shed 1 base and J shed 5 bases, with 7 bases lying between them. CDR1 and CDR2 from the germline V gene are SGHNT and YYREEE (reference sequence). The CDR3 is 13 amino acids.

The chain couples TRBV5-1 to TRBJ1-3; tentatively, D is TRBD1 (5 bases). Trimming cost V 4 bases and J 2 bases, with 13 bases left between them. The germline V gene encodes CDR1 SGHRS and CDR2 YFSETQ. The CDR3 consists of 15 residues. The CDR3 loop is CASSRTGGTGNTIYF. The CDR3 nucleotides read TGCGCCAGCAGCCGGACTGGGGGGACTGGAAACACCATATATTTT. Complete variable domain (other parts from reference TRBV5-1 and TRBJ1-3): KAGVTQTPRYLIKTRGQQVTLSCSPISGHRSVSWYQQTPGQGLQFLFEYFSETQRNKGNFPGRFSGRQFSNSRSEMNVSTLELGDSALYLCASSRTGGTGNTIYFGEGSWLTVV.

The CDR3 here is CASSFKTSGGGNEQFF. In nucleotides, the CDR3 is TGTGCCAGCAGCTTTAAGACTAGCGGGGGTGGGAATGAGCAGTTCTTC. This rearrangement joins TRBV5-6 to TRBJ2-1; 12 nucleotides line up with TRBD2. The trim removed 2 bases at V and 7 bases at J, leaving 7 bases unmatched. The CDR3 is made up of 16 amino acids. CDR1 and CDR2 from the germline V gene are SGHDT and YYEEEE. The complete variable domain, with remaining parts taken from reference TRBV5-6 and TRBJ2-1, reads DAGVTQSPTHLIKTRGQQVTLRCSPKSGHDTVSWYQQALGQGPQFIFQYYEEEERQRGNFPDRFSGHQFPNYSSELNVNALLLGDSALYLCASSFKTSGGGNEQFFGPGTRLTVL.

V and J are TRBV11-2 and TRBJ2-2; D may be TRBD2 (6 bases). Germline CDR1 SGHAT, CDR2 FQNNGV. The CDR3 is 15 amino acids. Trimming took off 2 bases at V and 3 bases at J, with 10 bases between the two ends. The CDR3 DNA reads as TGTGCCAGCAGCTTAACCGGGAGTCACACCGGGGAGCTGTTTTTT. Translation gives CASSLTGSHTGELFF.

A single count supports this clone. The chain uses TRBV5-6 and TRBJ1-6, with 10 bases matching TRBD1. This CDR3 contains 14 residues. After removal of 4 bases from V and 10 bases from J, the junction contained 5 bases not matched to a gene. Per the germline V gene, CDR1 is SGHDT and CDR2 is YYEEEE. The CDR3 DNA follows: TGTGCCAGCAGCCCGACAGGGGGCGGATCACCCCTCCACTTT. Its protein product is CASSPTGGGSPLHF. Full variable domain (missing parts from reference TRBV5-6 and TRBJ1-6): DAGVTQSPTHLIKTRGQQVTLRCSPKSGHDTVSWYQQALGQGPQFIFQYYEEEERQRGNFPDRFSGHQFPNYSSELNVNALLLGDSALYLCASSPTGGGSPLHFGNGTRLTVT.

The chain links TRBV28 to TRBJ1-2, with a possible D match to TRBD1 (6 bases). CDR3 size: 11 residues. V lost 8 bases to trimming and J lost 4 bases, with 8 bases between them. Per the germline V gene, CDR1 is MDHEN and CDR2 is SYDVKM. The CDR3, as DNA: TGTGCCAGCGGACAGATCTATGGCTACACCTTC. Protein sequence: CASGQIYGYTF.

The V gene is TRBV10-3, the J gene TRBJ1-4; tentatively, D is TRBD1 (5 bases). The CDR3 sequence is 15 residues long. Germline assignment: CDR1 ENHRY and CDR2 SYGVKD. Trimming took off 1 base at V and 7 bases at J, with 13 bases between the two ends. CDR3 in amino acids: CAISEFWGETEKLFF. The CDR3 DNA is TGTGCCATCAGTGAGTTTTGGGGCGAGACTGAAAAACTGTTTTTT.

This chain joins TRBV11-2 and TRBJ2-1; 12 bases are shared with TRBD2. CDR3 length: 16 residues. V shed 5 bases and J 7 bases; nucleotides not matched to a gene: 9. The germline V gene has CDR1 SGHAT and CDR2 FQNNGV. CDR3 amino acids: CASSPTLAGGLNEQFF. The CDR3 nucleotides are TGTGCCAGCAGCCCCACCCTAGCGGGAGGGCTGAATGAGCAGTTCTTC.

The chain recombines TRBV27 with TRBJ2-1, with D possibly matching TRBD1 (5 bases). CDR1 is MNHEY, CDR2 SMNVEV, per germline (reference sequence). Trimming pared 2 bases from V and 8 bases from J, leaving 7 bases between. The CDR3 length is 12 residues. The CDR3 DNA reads TGTGCCAGCAGTTTAAGGGGCGATGAGCAGTTCTTC. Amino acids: CASSLRGDEQFF.